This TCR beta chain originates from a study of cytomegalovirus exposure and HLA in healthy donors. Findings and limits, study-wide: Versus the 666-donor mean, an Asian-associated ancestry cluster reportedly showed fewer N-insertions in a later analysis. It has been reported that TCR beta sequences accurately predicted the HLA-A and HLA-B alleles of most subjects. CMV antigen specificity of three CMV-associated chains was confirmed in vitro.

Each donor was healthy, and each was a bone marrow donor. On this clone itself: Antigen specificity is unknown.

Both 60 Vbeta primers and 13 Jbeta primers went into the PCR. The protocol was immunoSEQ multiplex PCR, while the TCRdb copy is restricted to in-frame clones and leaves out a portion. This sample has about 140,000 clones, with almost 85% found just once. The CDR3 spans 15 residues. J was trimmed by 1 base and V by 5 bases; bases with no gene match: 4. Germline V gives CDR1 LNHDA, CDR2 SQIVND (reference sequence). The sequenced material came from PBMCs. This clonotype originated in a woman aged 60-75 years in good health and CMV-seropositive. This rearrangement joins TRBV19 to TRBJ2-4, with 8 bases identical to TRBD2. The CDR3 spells CASSPRLAAKNIQYF. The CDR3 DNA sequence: TGTGCCAGTAGTCCCCGACTAGCGGCCAAAAACATTCAGTACTTC. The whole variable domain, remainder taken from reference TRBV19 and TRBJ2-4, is DGGITQSPKYLFRKEGQNVTLSCEQNLNHDAMYWYRQDPGQGLRLIYYSQIVNDFQKGDIAEGYSVSREKKESFPLTVTSAQKNPTAFYLCASSPRLAAKNIQYFGAGTRLSVL.